This TCR beta chain stems from a study of cytomegalovirus exposure and HLA in healthy donors. Study-wide results and caveats: It was 150 to 200 TCR beta chains that were listed as cytomegalovirus-associated. Previously analyzed data showed that most TCR beta V segments were productive at a frequency of about 90% or about 30%. TRBV6-2, TRBV6-3 and some other V segments were unresolvable in 87-base-pair reads.

PCR involved 60 Vbeta and 13 Jbeta primers. Here immunoSEQ multiplex PCR was the method, and the copy in TCRdb shows in-frame clones only, minus some. This sample has under 250,000 clones; around 80% occur once, and the top ten carry roughly 0.45%. V lost 0 bases and J 5 bases, leaving 15 bases between the germline ends. The CDR3 sequence is 16 residues long. Germline assignment: CDR1 SGHNT and CDR2 YYREEE (reference sequence). When sampled, the donors appeared nominally healthy, though they likely had unrecorded immune exposures. This clone was counted a few times. The target antigen is unknown. The genes are TRBV5-4 and TRBJ2-4; TRBD1 might be the D (5 bases). Sequenced material: PBMCs. The sequence was obtained from a boy between 10 and 17 years old in good health and CMV-seronegative. CDR3 loop: CASSLESQGPENIQYF. The CDR3 region has the DNA TGTGCCAGCAGCTTGGAATCTCAGGGCCCAGAAAACATTCAGTACTTC.